These T cell receptor beta chains were read from a single sample in a study of glioma-infiltrating T cells after dendritic cell vaccination. The data were produced by immunoSEQ multiplex PCR, yet TCRdb's version contains in-frame clones alone and is incomplete. The data show approximately 24,000 clones, just under 90% seen once. The sequencing used blood, collected after dendritic cell vaccination. Every receptor here comes from a human donor with glioblastoma. Each CDR3 is given with its conserved first and last residue. The D gene is left open where the match is weak. Size is stated for part of the rows, as once, few or many counts, or as a class when the clone is expanded.

TRBJ1-4,NA,NA,TRBV19,CASSISRANEKLFF,TGTGCCAGTAGTATCTCCAGGGCAAACGAAAAACTGTTTTTT
TRBJ1-4,TRBD1,NA,TRBV19,CASRQGEVPNEKLFF,TGTGCCAGTCGTCAGGGGGAAGTGCCTAATGAAAAACTGTTTTTT
TRBJ2-7,NA,NA,TRBV6-5,CASRGSGYEQYF,TGTGCCAGCAGGGGAAGCGGGTACGAGCAGTACTTC
TRBJ1-4,NA,NA,TRBV2,CASSERGPEKLFF,TGTGCCAGCAGTGAAAGGGGCCCAGAAAAACTGTTTTTT
TRBJ2-2,TRBD1,NA,TRBV4-2,CASSQNRGVGTGELFF,TGTGCCAGCAGCCAAAACAGGGGGGTTGGCACCGGGGAGCTGTTTTTT
TRBJ2-5,NA,NA,TRBV6-5,CASSGVVQETQYF,TGTGCCAGCAGCGGGGTGGTCCAAGAGACCCAGTACTTC
TRBJ2-5,TRBD2,NA,TRBV6-1,CATRAGTLEAQYF,TGTGCCACCAGAGCGGGGACCCTAGAGGCCCAGTACTTC
TRBJ1-6,TRBD1,few,TRBV7-9,CATQGGTAYNSPLHF,TGTGCCACCCAAGGAGGGACAGCTTATAATTCACCCCTCCACTTT
TRBJ2-7,NA,few,TRBV27,CASSPSGSWVGEQYF,TGTGCCAGCAGTCCCAGCGGTAGTTGGGTTGGCGAGCAGTACTTC
TRBJ1-2,NA,few,TRBV10-3,CAITADSSNYGYTF,TGTGCCATCACCGCCGACAGCTCTAACTATGGCTACACCTTC